This T cell receptor beta chain was documented in a study of vaccination and CD4 T cells after COVID-19. Study information: The convalescent population consisted of six males and four females, two of whom were of Hispanic ethnicity. A CEFX pool, an HIV-1 Nef pool, or no peptide went to control cultures.

General study results and limits: Within the convalescent patients, a median roughly 87% of the SARS-CoV-2-reactive clones were ones that appeared only post-vaccination.

On this clonotype: Its antigen is unknown.

The Oncomine TCR Beta short-read assay generated sequence data from the DNA of cultured CD4+ T cells. TCRdb called the PCR reads again in MiXCR, with one record for every CDR3 protein. The repertoire has roughly 7,600 distinct CDR3 sequences, over 30% of them found once; the top ten carry 10% to 15%. Germline CDR1 is MNHEY and CDR2 is SVGAGI. Trimming shortened V by 2 bases and J by 5 bases, and 12 bases separated the two germline ends. The CDR3 extends over 14 amino acids. As for treatment: roughly nine-day PBMC culture with coronavirus spike peptide pools or control peptides (ViraFEST assay). Before the COVID-19 pandemic (2011-2018), CD4+ T cells were obtained from the unexposed donor. On days 3 and 7, half the medium was swapped for fresh IL-2-containing medium.

This TCR came from a human donor in good health. The J gene is TRBJ1-1, the V gene TRBV6-5, with D hard to call. The specimen sequenced was CD4+ T cells from blood, cultured in vitro. DNA for the CDR3: TGTGCCAGCAGTTACAACGGAGGGAGGACTGAAGCTTTCTTT. Translation gives CASSYNGGRTEAFF.